This entry describes one T cell receptor (beta chain). The antigen remains undetermined. The entry originates in a study of cytomegalovirus exposure and HLA in healthy donors. The V and J ends lost 7 bases and 6 bases, in that order; junction bases with no gene match: 8. Germline CDR1 MNHNY, CDR2 SVGAGI (reference sequence). The CDR3 length is 14 residues. Researchers ran the PCR with 60 Vbeta and 13 Jbeta primers. Sequencing was performed with immunoSEQ multiplex PCR; in TCRdb, only in-frame clones are kept and a portion is missing. The table shows fewer than 100,000 clones, with about 78% occurring only once. Study-level points and caveats: CMV serostatus was the sole immune exposure information available. Rates of TCR association differed by HLA locus in a later analysis, with DRB1 highest and HLA-C lowest.

The sequenced material came from PBMCs. The TCR was taken from a woman between 35 and 50 years old in good health and CMV-seropositive. The V call is TRBV6-6, the J call TRBJ1-4; 7 bases line up with TRBD1. CDR3 nucleotide sequence: TGTGCCAGCAAGGGACAGCACCCTTATGAAAAACTGTTTTTT. Translating it yields CASKGQHPYEKLFF.